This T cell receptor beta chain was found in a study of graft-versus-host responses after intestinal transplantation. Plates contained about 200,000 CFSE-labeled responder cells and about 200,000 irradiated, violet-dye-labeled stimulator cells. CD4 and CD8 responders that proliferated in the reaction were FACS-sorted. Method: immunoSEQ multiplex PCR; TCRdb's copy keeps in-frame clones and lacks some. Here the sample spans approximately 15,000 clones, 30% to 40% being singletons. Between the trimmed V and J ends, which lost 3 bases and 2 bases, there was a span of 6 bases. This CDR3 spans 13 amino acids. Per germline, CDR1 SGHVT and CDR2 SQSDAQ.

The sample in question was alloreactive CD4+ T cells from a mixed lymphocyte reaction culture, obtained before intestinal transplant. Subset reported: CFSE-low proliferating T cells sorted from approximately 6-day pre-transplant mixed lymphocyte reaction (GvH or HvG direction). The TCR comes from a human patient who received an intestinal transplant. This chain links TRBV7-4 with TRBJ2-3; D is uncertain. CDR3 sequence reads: CASSFHHTDTQYF. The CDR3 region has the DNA TGTGCCAGCAGCTTCCACCACACAGATACGCAGTATTTT.